Below are 5 T cell receptor beta chains sequenced from a single sample in a study of T cell clonotyping in hematopoietic cell transplantation (dated by TCRdb to the early 2020s). Preparation of the library involved the immunoSEQ multiplex PCR assay. TCRdb stores this immuneACCESS table with in-frame sequences only. Part of the clones is absent; in the studies checked, under half of the shortfall reflects unresolved V genes, and no reason is known for the rest. In this sample the table shows some 10,000 clones, nearly 98% of which occur a single time. The ten most abundant clones make up 2.4% of the sample. According to the study, the label for this sample's time point signals: 100 days after allo-HCT. Sequencing used peripheral blood mononuclear cells, obtained 100 days after allogeneic stem cell transplant. Receptor source: a male patient aged 55 to 69 who had an allogeneic stem cell transplant from a related donor, so the T cells may come from the graft donor. Some clones in this sample may be carry-over from other donors' samples.

The J gene is TRBJ2-7, the V gene TRBV5-6; possibly TRBD1 or TRBD2 for D (5 bases each). The CDR3 consists of 16 residues. Trimming took off 6 bases at V and 3 bases at J, with 22 bases between the two ends. The germline gives CDR1 SGHDT, CDR2 YYEEEE. The CDR3 region has the DNA TGTGCCAGCACCAGTAGACAGACTATGACCAACTACGAGCAGTACTTC. Translating it yields CASTSRQTMTNYEQYF. Supplemented by reference TRBV5-6 and TRBJ2-7, the full variable domain reads DAGVTQSPTHLIKTRGQQVTLRCSPKSGHDTVSWYQQALGQGPQFIFQYYEEEERQRGNFPDRFSGHQFPNYSSELNVNALLLGDSALYLCASTSRQTMTNYEQYFGPGTRLTVT.

The chain combines TRBV5-1 with TRBJ2-7; 8 bases map to TRBD1. CDR3 length: 15 amino acids. Germline CDR1 and CDR2: SGHRS and YFSETQ. After removal of 0 bases from V and 5 bases from J, the junction contained 7 bases not matched to a gene. The CDR3 region has the DNA TGCGCCAGCAGCTTGGTGGGGACAGGACCGGACGAGCAGTACTTC. Translating gives CASSLVGTGPDEQYF.

The chain carries TRBV29-1 and TRBJ2-3; 12 bases agree with TRBD2. CDR1 is SQVTM and CDR2 is ANQGSEA in the germline V gene. V was pared by 8 bases and J by 6 bases, with 9 bases of the junction left unmatched. The CDR3 contains 14 residues. As DNA, the CDR3 is TGCAGCACCCGGACTAGCGGGGTTGGGGATACGCAGTATTTT. This encodes CSTRTSGVGDTQYF.

This chain uses TRBV27 with TRBJ1-5, with 10 bases identical to TRBD1. V shed 6 bases and J 6 bases; nucleotides not matched to a gene: 5. The CDR3 has 14 amino acids. Per germline, CDR1 MNHEY and CDR2 SMNVEV (reference sequence). The CDR3 sequence is CASSPGQGFQPQHF. CDR3 nucleotide sequence: TGTGCCAGCAGCCCGGGACAGGGGTTTCAGCCCCAGCATTTT.

The chain couples TRBV19 to TRBJ1-3; D uncertain. This CDR3 is 15 amino acids long. Per the germline V gene, CDR1 is LNHDA and CDR2 is SQIVND (reference sequence). Between the trimmed V and J ends, which lost 0 bases and 0 bases, there was a span of 6 bases. The DNA for the CDR3 is TGTGCCAGTAGTATAGACACACGCTCTGGAAACACCATATATTTT. Protein product: CASSIDTRSGNTIYF. The whole variable domain, remainder taken from reference TRBV19 and TRBJ1-3, is DGGITQSPKYLFRKEGQNVTLSCEQNLNHDAMYWYRQDPGQGLRLIYYSQIVNDFQKGDIAEGYSVSREKKESFPLTVTSAQKNPTAFYLCASSIDTRSGNTIYFGEGSWLTVV.